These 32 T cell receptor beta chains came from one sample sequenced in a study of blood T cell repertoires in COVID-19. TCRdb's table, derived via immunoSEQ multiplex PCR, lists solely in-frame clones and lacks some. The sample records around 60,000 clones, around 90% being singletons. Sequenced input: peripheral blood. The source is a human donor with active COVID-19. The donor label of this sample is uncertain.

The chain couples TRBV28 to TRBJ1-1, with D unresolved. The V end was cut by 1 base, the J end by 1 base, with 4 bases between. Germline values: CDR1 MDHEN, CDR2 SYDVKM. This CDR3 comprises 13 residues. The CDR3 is CASSLLRNTEAFF. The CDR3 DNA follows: TGTGCCAGCAGTTTATTGAGGAACACTGAAGCTTTCTTT.

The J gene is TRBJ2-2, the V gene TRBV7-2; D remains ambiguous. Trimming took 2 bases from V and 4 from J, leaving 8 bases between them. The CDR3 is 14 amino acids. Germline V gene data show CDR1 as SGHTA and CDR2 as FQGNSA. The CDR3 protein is CASSLNGGTGELFF. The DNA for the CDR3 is TGTGCCAGCAGCTTAAACGGCGGCACCGGGGAGCTGTTTTTT. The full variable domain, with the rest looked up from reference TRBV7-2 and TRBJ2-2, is GAGVSQSPSNKVTEKGKDVELRCDPISGHTALYWYRQSLGQGLEFLIYFQGNSAPDKSGLPSDRFSAERTGGSVSTLTIQRTQQEDSAVYLCASSLNGGTGELFFGEGSRLTVL.

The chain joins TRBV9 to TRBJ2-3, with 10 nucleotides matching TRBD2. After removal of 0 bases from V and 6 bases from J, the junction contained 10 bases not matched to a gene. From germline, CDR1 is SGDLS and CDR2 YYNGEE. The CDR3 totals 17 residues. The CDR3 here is CASSVVPSGRAPDTQYF. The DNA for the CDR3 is TGTGCCAGCAGCGTAGTCCCCAGCGGGAGGGCCCCTGATACGCAGTATTTT.

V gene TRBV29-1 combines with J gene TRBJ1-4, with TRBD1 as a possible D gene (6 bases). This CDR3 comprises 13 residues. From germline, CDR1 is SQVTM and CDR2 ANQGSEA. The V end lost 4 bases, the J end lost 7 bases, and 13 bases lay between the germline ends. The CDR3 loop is CSVGNRRGEKLFF. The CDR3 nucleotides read TGCAGCGTTGGGAACCGCAGGGGTGAAAAACTGTTTTTT.

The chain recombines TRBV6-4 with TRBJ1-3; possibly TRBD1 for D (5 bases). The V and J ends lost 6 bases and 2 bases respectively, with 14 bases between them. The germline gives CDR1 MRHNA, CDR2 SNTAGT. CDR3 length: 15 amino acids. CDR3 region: CASRYRWRTGNTIYF. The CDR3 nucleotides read TGTGCCAGCAGATACAGGTGGCGCACTGGAAACACCATATATTTT.

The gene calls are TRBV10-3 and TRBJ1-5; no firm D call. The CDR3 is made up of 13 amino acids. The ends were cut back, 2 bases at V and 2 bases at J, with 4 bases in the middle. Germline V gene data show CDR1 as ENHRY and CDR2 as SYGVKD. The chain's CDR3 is CAISEAGNQPQHF. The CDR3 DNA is TGTGCCATCAGTGAGGCAGGCAATCAGCCCCAGCATTTT.

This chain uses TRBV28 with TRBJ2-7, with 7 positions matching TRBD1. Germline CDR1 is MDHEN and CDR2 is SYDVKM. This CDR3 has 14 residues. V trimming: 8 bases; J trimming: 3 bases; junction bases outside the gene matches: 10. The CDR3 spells CASSTGVNVYEQYF. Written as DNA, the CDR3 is TGTGCCAGCTCTACAGGGGTCAATGTCTACGAGCAGTACTTC.

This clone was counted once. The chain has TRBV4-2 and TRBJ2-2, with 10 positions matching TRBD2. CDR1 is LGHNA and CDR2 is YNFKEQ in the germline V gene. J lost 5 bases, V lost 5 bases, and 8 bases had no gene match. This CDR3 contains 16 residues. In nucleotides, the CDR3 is TGTGCCAGCAGCTTACCGAGCGGGAGGGAGACCGGGGAGCTGTTTTTT. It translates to CASSLPSGRETGELFF.

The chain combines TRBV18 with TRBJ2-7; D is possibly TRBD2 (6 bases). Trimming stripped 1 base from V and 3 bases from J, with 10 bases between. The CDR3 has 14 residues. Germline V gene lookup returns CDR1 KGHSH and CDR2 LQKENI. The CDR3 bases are TGTGCCAGCTCACCACTGGGGGGAAACTACGAGCAGTACTTC. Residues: CASSPLGGNYEQYF.

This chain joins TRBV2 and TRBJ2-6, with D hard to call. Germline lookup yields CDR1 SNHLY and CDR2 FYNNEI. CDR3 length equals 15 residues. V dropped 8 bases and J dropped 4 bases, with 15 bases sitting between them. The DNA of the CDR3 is TGTGCCAGCGCTCTATCGGAGTCCGGGGCCAACGTCCTGACTTTC. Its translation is CASALSESGANVLTF.

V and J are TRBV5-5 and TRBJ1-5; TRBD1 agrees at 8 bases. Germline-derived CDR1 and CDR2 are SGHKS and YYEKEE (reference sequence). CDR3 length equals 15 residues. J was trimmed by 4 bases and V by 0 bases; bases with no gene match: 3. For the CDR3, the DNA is TGTGCCAGCAGCTTGGTAGGGACAGGAAATCAGCCCCAGCATTTT. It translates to CASSLVGTGNQPQHF. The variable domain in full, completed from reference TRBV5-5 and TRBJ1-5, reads DAGVTQSPTHLIKTRGQQVTLRCSPISGHKSVSWYQQVLGQGPQFIFQYYEKEERGRGNFPDRFSARQFPNYSSELNVNALLLGDSALYLCASSLVGTGNQPQHFGDGTRLSIL.

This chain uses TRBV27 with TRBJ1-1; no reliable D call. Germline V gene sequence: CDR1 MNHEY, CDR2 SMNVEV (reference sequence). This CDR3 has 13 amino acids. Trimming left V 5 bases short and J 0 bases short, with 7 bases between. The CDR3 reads CASSPRLNTEAFF. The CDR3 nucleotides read TGTGCCAGCAGTCCGCGATTGAACACTGAAGCTTTCTTT.

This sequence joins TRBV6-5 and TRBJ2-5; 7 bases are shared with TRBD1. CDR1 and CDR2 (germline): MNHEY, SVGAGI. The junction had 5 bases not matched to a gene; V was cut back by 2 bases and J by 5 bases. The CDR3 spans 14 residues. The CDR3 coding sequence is TGTGCCAGCAGTTACACACAGGGGTTGGAGACCCAGTACTTC. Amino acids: CASSYTQGLETQYF.

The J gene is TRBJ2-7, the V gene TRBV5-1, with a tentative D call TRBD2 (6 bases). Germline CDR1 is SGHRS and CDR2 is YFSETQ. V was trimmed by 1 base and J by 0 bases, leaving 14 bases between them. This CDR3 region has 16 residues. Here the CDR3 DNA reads TGCGCCAGCAGCTTGCGGCAGCGGGCTAGCTCCTACGAGCAGTACTTC. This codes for CASSLRQRASSYEQYF.

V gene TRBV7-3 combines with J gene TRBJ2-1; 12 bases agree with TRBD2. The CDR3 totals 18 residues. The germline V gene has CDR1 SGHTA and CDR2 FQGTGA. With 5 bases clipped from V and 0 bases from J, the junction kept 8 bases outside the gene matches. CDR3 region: CASSRGLAGTSSYNEQFF. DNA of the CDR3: TGTGCCAGCAGCCGTGGACTAGCGGGGACGAGCTCCTACAATGAGCAGTTCTTC. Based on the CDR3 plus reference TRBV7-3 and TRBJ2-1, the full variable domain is GAGVSQTPSNKVTEKGKYVELRCDPISGHTALYWYRQSLGQGPEFLIYFQGTGAADDSGLPNDRFFAVRPEGSVSTLKIQRTERGDSAVYLCASSRGLAGTSSYNEQFFGPGTRLTVL.

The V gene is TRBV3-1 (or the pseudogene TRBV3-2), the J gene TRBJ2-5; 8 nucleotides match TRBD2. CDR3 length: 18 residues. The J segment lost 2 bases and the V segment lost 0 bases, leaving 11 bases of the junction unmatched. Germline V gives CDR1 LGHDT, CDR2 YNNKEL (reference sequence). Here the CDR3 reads CASSQELRAGGVQETQYF. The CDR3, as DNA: TGTGCCAGCAGCCAAGAACTTAGGGCGGGAGGCGTTCAAGAGACCCAGTACTTC.

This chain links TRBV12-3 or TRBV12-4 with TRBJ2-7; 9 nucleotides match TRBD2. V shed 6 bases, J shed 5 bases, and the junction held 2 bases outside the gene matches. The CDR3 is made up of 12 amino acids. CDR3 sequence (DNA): TGTGCCAGCAGGCGGACTAGCGACGAGCAGTACTTC. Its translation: CASRRTSDEQYF.

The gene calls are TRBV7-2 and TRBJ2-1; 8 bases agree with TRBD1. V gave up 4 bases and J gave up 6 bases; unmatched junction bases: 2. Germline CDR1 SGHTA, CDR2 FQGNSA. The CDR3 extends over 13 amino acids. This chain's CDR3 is CASSSGQGNEQFF. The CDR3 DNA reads TGTGCCAGCAGCTCCGGACAGGGCAATGAGCAGTTCTTC.

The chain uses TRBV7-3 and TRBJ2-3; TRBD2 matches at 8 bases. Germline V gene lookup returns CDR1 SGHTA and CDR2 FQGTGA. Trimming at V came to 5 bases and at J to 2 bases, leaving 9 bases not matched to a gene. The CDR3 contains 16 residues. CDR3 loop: CASSPGLAGATDTQYF. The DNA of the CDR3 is TGTGCCAGCAGCCCCGGACTAGCCGGCGCCACAGATACGCAGTATTTT.

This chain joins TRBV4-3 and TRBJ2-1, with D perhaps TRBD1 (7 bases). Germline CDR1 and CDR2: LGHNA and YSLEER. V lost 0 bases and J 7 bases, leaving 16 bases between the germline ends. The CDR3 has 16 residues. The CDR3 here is CASSQEGGGVKNEQFF. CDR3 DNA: TGCGCCAGCAGCCAAGAAGGAGGGGGCGTTAAGAATGAGCAGTTCTTC.

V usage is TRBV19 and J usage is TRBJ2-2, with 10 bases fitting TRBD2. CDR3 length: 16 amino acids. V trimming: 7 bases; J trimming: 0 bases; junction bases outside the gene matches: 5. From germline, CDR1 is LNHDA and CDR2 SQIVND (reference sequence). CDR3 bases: TGTGCCAGTAACCTACTAGCGGGACCGAACACCGGGGAGCTGTTTTTT. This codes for CASNLLAGPNTGELFF.

CDR3 in amino acids: CAWSVSGAGELFF. The CDR3 nucleotides read TGTGCCTGGAGTGTGTCCGGGGCCGGGGAGCTGTTTTTT. The J gene is TRBJ2-2, the V gene TRBV30, with D maybe TRBD2 (5 bases). Germline CDR1 reads GTSNPN; CDR2 reads SVGIG (reference sequence). The CDR3 extends over 13 amino acids. V was cut by 0 bases and J by 6 bases, with 8 bases left in between.

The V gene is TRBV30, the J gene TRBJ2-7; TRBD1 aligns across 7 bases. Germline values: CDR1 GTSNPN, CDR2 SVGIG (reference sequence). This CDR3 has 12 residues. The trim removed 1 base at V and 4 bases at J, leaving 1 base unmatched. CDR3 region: CAWSAQGYEQYF. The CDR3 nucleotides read TGTGCCTGGAGTGCACAGGGGTACGAGCAGTACTTC.

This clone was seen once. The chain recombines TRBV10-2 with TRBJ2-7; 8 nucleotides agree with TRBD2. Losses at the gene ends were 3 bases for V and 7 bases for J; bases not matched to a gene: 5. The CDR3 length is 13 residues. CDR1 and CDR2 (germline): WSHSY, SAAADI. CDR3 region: CASSDGGVWEQYF. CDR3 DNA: TGCGCCAGCAGTGACGGGGGGGTGTGGGAGCAGTACTTC.

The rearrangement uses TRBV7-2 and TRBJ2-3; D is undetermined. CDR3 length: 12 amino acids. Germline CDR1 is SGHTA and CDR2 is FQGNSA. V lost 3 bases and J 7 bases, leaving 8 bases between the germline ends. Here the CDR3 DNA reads TGTGCCAGCAGCTTCAACATAAATACGCAGTATTTT. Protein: CASSFNINTQYF.

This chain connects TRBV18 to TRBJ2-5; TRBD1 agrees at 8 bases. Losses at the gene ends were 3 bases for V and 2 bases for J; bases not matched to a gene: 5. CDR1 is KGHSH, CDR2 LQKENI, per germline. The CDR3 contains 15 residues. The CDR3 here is CASSPMGQAQETQYF. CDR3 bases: TGTGCCAGCTCACCGATGGGACAGGCACAAGAGACCCAGTACTTC. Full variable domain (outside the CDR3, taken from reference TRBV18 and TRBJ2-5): NAGVMQNPRHLVRRRGQEARLRCSPMKGHSHVYWYRQLPEEGLKFMVYLQKENIIDESGMPKERFSAEFPKEGPSILRIQQVVRGDSAAYFCASSPMGQAQETQYFGPGTRLLVL.

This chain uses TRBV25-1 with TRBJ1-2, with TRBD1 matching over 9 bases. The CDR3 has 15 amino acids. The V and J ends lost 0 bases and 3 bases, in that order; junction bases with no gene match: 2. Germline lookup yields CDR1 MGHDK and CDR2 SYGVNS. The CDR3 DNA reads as TGTGCCAGCAGTGAATATAGGACAGGGGACTATGGCTACACCTTC. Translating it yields CASSEYRTGDYGYTF.

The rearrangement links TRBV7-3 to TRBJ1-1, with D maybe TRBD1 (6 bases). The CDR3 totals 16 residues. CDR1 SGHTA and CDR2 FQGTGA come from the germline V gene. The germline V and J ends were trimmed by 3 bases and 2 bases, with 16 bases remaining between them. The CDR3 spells CASSFRPRDTNTEAFF. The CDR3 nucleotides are TGTGCCAGCAGCTTTAGGCCCCGGGACACAAACACTGAAGCTTTCTTT.

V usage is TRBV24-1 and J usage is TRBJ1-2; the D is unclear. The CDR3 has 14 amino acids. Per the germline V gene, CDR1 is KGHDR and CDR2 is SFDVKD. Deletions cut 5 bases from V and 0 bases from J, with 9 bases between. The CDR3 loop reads CATSGPQTNYGYTF. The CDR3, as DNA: TGTGCCACCAGTGGTCCACAAACTAACTATGGCTACACCTTC.

DNA for the CDR3: TGTGCCAGCAGCACCGGACTTTATAGCAATCAGCCCCAGCATTTT. It yields the protein CASSTGLYSNQPQHF. V is TRBV5-6 and J is TRBJ1-5; D gene ambiguous. Germline values: CDR1 SGHDT, CDR2 YYEEEE. This CDR3 region has 15 residues. V dropped 4 bases and J dropped 0 bases, with 11 bases sitting between them.

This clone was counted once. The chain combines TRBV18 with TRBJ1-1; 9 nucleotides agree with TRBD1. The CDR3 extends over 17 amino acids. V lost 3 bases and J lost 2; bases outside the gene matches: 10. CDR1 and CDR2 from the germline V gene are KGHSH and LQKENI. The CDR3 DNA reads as TGTGCCAGCTCACCTGGGACAGGGAGGCGCGGAAACACTGAAGCTTTCTTT. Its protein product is CASSPGTGRRGNTEAFF.

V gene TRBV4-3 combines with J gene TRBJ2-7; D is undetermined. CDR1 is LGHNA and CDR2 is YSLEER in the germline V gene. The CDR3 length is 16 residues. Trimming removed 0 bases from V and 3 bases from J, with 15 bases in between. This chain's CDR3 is CASSQDSRSAVYEQYF. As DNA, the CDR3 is TGCGCCAGCAGCCAAGATTCAAGGAGTGCCGTCTACGAGCAGTACTTC.